One and the same sample provided the 25 T cell receptor beta chains below, sequenced in a study of vaccination effects on CD4 cells after COVID-19. These receptors have no known antigen. Antigen-specific CD4+ T cells expanded by the ViraFEST assay with viral peptide pools were then sequenced. At the end of around eleven days of culture, CD4+ T cells were isolated. As their vaccination, participants received two doses of either BNT162b2 or mRNA-1273. Sequenced by immunoSEQ multiplex PCR; TCRdb stores in-frame clones only, minus some. This table has around 24,000 clones, roughly 76% appearing once. Specimen: CD4+ T cells from PBMCs cultured with SARS-CoV-2 spike peptides, collected after COVID-19 vaccination. The source of these receptors is a human donor who received a COVID-19 vaccine. Some clones in this sample may be carry-over from other donors' samples.

The chain has TRBV6-2 or TRBV6-3 and TRBJ2-7; the match to TRBD1 covers 7 bases. Unmatched junction bases numbered 8, after V lost 6 bases and J lost 6 bases. The CDR3 is 13 amino acids. In germline, CDR1 is MNHEY, CDR2 SVGEGT. Here the CDR3 DNA reads TGTGCCAGCAGCTCCCGACAGGGAAGCGAGCAGTACGTC. Amino acid sequence: CASSSRQGSEQYV.

The V call is TRBV7-9, the J call TRBJ1-4; 11 bases are a match to TRBD1. Germline trimming cut 5 bases from V and 8 bases from J; bases unmatched to any gene: 7. The CDR3 has 15 amino acids. Germline V gene lookup returns CDR1 SEHNR and CDR2 FQNEAQ (reference sequence). CDR3 in amino acids: CASSQGQGANEKLFF. DNA for the CDR3: TGTGCCAGCAGCCAAGGACAGGGGGCGAACGAAAAACTGTTTTTT.

V gene TRBV6-2 or TRBV6-3 combines with J gene TRBJ1-6; TRBD1 matches at 10 bases. CDR1 and CDR2 (germline): MNHEY, SVGEGT. The CDR3 sequence is 15 residues long. J lost 9 bases, V lost 5 bases, and 7 bases had no gene match. CDR3 sequence: CASSRSGTGVSPLHF. CDR3 coding DNA: TGTGCCAGCAGTCGCTCCGGGACAGGGGTTTCACCCCTCCACTTT.

The chain has TRBV10-3 and TRBJ2-3, with a tentative D call TRBD2 (6 bases). Trimming removed 9 bases from V and 2 bases from J, with 18 bases in between. CDR3 length equals 15 residues. Germline CDR1 ENHRY, CDR2 SYGVKD. CDR3 nucleotides: TGTGCCATGGCTAGCGCACCGACCTCCACAGATACGCAGTATTTT. This gives the protein CAMASAPTSTDTQYF.

The chain links TRBV6-6 to TRBJ1-5; 8 nucleotides agree with TRBD1. Trimming removed 9 bases from V and 3 bases from J; junction bases left unmatched: 7. There are 14 residues in the CDR3. Germline V gives CDR1 MNHNY, CDR2 SVGAGI (reference sequence). CDR3 loop: CASQPGQDNQPQHF. The DNA of the CDR3 is TGTGCCAGTCAACCGGGACAGGACAATCAGCCCCAGCATTTT.

The rearrangement joins TRBV2 to TRBJ2-6; D is undetermined. V dropped 3 bases and J dropped 4 bases, with 7 bases sitting between them. Germline assignment: CDR1 SNHLY and CDR2 FYNNEI. The length of the CDR3 is 14 residues. CDR3 nucleotide sequence: TGTGCCAGCAGTGATACCTTGGGGGCCAACGTCCTGACTTTC. Residues: CASSDTLGANVLTF.

The rearrangement joins TRBV27 to TRBJ2-3; TRBD1 is a possible D gene (6 bases). The CDR3 has 16 residues. Germline V lookup: CDR1 MNHEY, CDR2 SMNVEV (reference sequence). Trimming pared 7 bases from V and 4 bases from J, leaving 21 bases between. CDR3 coding DNA: TGTGCCAGCAATCGGGGACGGACAGAAGCCGCAGATACGCAGTATTTT. It codes for CASNRGRTEAADTQYF.

This clone occurred once. This rearrangement joins TRBV5-6 to TRBJ1-5; D remains ambiguous. CDR1 and CDR2 (germline): SGHDT, YYEEEE. CDR3 length equals 12 residues. The ends were cut back, 6 bases at V and 6 bases at J, with 10 bases in the middle. In DNA, the CDR3 is TGTGCCAGCAACAGCGAAGGTCAGCCCCAGCATTTT. Amino acid sequence: CASNSEGQPQHF.

The chain uses TRBV25-1 and TRBJ2-3, with D unclear. CDR1 and CDR2 (germline): MGHDK, SYGVNS. The CDR3 is 14 amino acids. Trimming took off 5 bases at V and 0 bases at J, with 9 bases between the two ends. Written as DNA, the CDR3 is TGTGCCAGCAGTACGACGGTTAGCACAGATACGCAGTATTTT. As protein: CASSTTVSTDTQYF.

The chain links TRBV30 to TRBJ1-5; maybe TRBD1 (5 bases). CDR3 length: 13 amino acids. Trimming removed 2 bases from V and 4 bases from J, with 9 bases in between. The germline V gene encodes CDR1 GTSNPN and CDR2 SVGIG (reference sequence). CDR3 in DNA: TGTGCCTGGAGTAGGGGAGAGAATCAGCCCCAGCATTTT. Translation: CAWSRGENQPQHF.

The rearrangement links TRBV9 to TRBJ2-5; 12 nucleotides agree with TRBD2. CDR3 length: 14 residues. V lost 4 bases, J lost 5 bases, and 3 bases stayed unmatched. CDR1 and CDR2 from the germline V gene are SGDLS and YYNGEE. CDR3: CASSILAGGETQYF. The CDR3 bases are TGTGCCAGCAGCATACTAGCGGGGGGCGAGACCCAGTACTTC.

The V and J genes are TRBV6-5 and TRBJ1-1; the D gene is possibly TRBD1 (6 bases). The CDR3 runs to 15 residues. Trimming stripped 4 bases from V and 0 bases from J, with 12 bases between. Germline lookup yields CDR1 MNHEY and CDR2 SVGAGI. CDR3 amino acids: CASSLNRVLNTEAFF. For the CDR3, the DNA is TGTGCCAGCAGTTTAAACAGGGTCTTGAACACTGAAGCTTTCTTT.

V usage is TRBV10-2 and J usage is TRBJ1-3; D call uncertain. Germline V gives CDR1 WSHSY, CDR2 SAAADI. The CDR3 extends over 12 amino acids. With 4 bases removed from V and 7 bases from J, the gap between germline ends came to 8 bases. The DNA of the CDR3 is TGCGCCAGCAGTGGTGGATCGAACACCATATATTTT. Amino acid sequence: CASSGGSNTIYF.

This clone has only a few counts. The limits of the CDR3 on the DNA are not certain, so only TCRdb's listed CDR3 is given. The chain joins TRBV21-1 to TRBJ1-2; no DNA check was done on the table's D call, TRBD1. TRBV21-1 is shown as a pseudogene. Both ends counted, the CDR3 spans 16 residues. The CDR3 here is CASSKVVGQGIYGYTF.

The gene calls are TRBV5-1 and TRBJ2-5; 8 positions agree with TRBD2. V gave up 0 bases and J gave up 5 bases; unmatched junction bases: 9. The CDR3 loop spans 16 amino acids. Germline V lookup: CDR1 SGHRS, CDR2 YFSETQ. This CDR3 is CASSLAGGVRQETQYF. The CDR3 DNA reads TGCGCCAGCAGCTTGGCGGGGGGGGTGCGCCAGGAGACCCAGTACTTC.

The chain couples TRBV19 to TRBJ1-6; 10 bases are shared with TRBD1. V shed 2 bases, J shed 9 bases, and the junction held 4 bases outside the gene matches. Germline V CDR1 and CDR2: LNHDA, SQIVND (reference sequence). The CDR3 sequence is 15 residues long. This chain's CDR3 is CASSISGQGGSPLHF. DNA of the CDR3: TGTGCCAGTAGTATAAGCGGACAGGGGGGTTCACCCCTCCACTTT.

The chain carries TRBV2 and TRBJ2-4; TRBD1 is a possible D gene (6 bases). CDR3 length: 14 residues. From germline, CDR1 is SNHLY and CDR2 FYNNEI. V was shortened by 3 bases and J by 7 bases, with 13 bases between the two germline ends. The CDR3 sequence: CASSEVQGTNIQYF. The CDR3 DNA follows: TGTGCCAGCAGTGAGGTACAGGGCACGAACATTCAGTACTTC.

This clone was detected once. V and J are TRBV5-1 and TRBJ1-4, with 7 bases aligning to TRBD1. The CDR3 is made up of 15 amino acids. Germline V gene sequence: CDR1 SGHRS, CDR2 YFSETQ. The J segment lost 5 bases and the V segment lost 4 bases, leaving 8 bases of the junction unmatched. For the CDR3, the DNA is TGCGCCAGCAGCACCCGGGACAGCGAAAATGAAAAACTGTTTTTT. Its translation is CASSTRDSENEKLFF.

The chain recombines TRBV28 with TRBJ2-3; D ambiguous. The V end lost 7 bases, the J end lost 1 base, and 15 bases lay between the germline ends. The CDR3 sequence is 15 residues long. Germline V CDR1 and CDR2: MDHEN, SYDVKM. Here the CDR3 DNA reads TGTGCCAGCATCGAAGGTAGTTCCGGCACAGATACGCAGTATTTT. This codes for CASIEGSSGTDTQYF. Variable domain in full (rest from reference TRBV28 and TRBJ2-3): DVKVTQSSRYLVKRTGEKVFLECVQDMDHENMFWYRQDPGLGLRLIYFSYDVKMKEKGDIPEGYSVSREKKERFSLILESASTNQTSMYLCASIEGSSGTDTQYFGPGTRLTVL.

The chain uses TRBV6-5 and TRBJ1-6, with 8 nucleotides matching TRBD1. V lost 7 bases to trimming and J lost 0 bases; unmatched junction nucleotides: 2. This CDR3 has 15 residues. Germline lookup yields CDR1 MNHEY and CDR2 SVGAGI. The CDR3 DNA reads as TGTGCCAGCACCGGACAGGGCTCCTATAATTCACCCCTCCACTTT. Protein: CASTGQGSYNSPLHF.

The chain couples TRBV4-3 to TRBJ2-6, with D unclear. Germline CDR1 LGHNA, CDR2 YSLEER. Trimming removed 4 bases from V and 0 bases from J, with 10 bases in between. The CDR3 length is 16 residues. In nucleotides, the CDR3 is TGCGCCAGCAGCCGAGAGCAGGCCTCTGGGGCCAACGTCCTGACTTTC. This sequence encodes CASSREQASGANVLTF.

As DNA, the CDR3 is TGTGCCAGTAGTATAGATTTCCCAGGGGGCTCCTACAATGAGCAGTTCTTC. Residues: CASSIDFPGGSYNEQFF. The chain joins TRBV19 to TRBJ2-1; 7 nucleotides agree with TRBD1. The CDR3 extends over 17 amino acids. Trimming at V came to 0 bases and at J to 0 bases, leaving 5 bases not matched to a gene. In germline, CDR1 is LNHDA, CDR2 SQIVND (reference sequence).

The chain uses TRBV18 and TRBJ1-4; tentatively, D is TRBD1 (6 bases). The germline gives CDR1 KGHSH, CDR2 LQKENI. The V gene lost 3 bases and the J gene lost 6 bases, with 14 bases spanning the gap. This CDR3 spans 15 amino acids. CDR3 in amino acids: CASSPRQDLDEKLFF. The CDR3 DNA sequence: TGTGCCAGCTCACCCCGACAGGATCTTGATGAAAAACTGTTTTTT.

This clone was seen a handful of times. V gene TRBV29-1 combines with J gene TRBJ2-1; D gene ambiguous. CDR1 is SQVTM and CDR2 is ANQGSEA in the germline V gene. V lost 4 bases and J lost 6, with 10 bases in between. The CDR3 consists of 12 residues. The CDR3: CSVVRPPNEQFF. The CDR3 DNA reads as TGCAGCGTTGTGCGGCCTCCCAATGAGCAGTTCTTC.

The CDR3 sequence: CAISEHLAGGIDEQFF. The DNA of the CDR3 is TGTGCCATCAGTGAGCATCTAGCGGGGGGGATTGATGAGCAGTTCTTC. The V gene is TRBV10-3, the J gene TRBJ2-1; TRBD2 aligns across 12 bases. The CDR3 loop spans 16 amino acids. Trimming at V came to 2 bases and at J to 8 bases, leaving 7 bases not matched to a gene. Germline V gene lookup returns CDR1 ENHRY and CDR2 SYGVKD.